The clone carrying this T cell receptor beta chain was detected ten times or more. The target antigen is unknown. This CDR3 contains 14 residues. The V and J ends lost 4 bases and 5 bases respectively, with 14 bases between them. Germline lookup yields CDR1 LGHNA and CDR2 YNFKEQ. These data come from a study of T cells in Graves' hyperthyroidism and ophthalmopathy. Whole-study context: Sampling of peripheral blood happened at initial diagnosis, prior to any treatment. Study observations and caveats: In blood, most of the thyroid clonotypes expanded above 0.001 were also present.

Clinicians diagnosed patients from clinical symptoms, serum thyroxine and TRAb, thyroid ultrasound and orbital computed tomography. Over 8 ml fresh peripheral blood yielded the PBMCs. RNA transcripts were the template for amplifying TCR beta CDR3 regions. With the HTBI primer set, the TCR CDR3 went through a first round of RT-PCR. TCRdb used MiXCR to reprocess the multiplex PCR reads, holding one entry per CDR3 protein. The sample yields approximately 630,000 distinct CDR3 sequences, around 15% seen once. The receptor comes from a woman under 40 with Graves' hyperthyroidism. The sequencing sample was made of blood. The chain employs TRBV4-2 and TRBJ1-1; a weak D match, TRBD1 (6 bases). The CDR3 reads CASSPGEGVTEAFF. CDR3 bases: TGTGCCAGCAGCCCCGGTGAGGGGGTTACTGAAGCTTTCTTT.